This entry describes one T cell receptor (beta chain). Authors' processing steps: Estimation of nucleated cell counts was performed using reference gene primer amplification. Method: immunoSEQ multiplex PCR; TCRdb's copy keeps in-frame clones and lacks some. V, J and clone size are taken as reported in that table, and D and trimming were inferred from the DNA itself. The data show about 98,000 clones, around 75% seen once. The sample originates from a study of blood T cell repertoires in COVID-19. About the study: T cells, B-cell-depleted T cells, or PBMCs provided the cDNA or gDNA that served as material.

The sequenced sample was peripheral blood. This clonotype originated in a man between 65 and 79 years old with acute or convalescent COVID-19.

In DNA form, the CDR3 reads TGTGCCAGCAGCTTGGGGGGCAGGATGGGTTCACCCCTCCACTTT. The encoded protein is CASSLGGRMGSPLHF. The V and J genes are TRBV5-4 and TRBJ1-6; possible D gene TRBD1, 5 bases. The V gene's germline CDR1 is SGHNT and CDR2 YYREEE (reference sequence). V was pared by 0 bases and J by 9 bases, with 13 bases between. The CDR3 sequence is 15 residues long.